In its sample, the clone carrying this T cell receptor beta chain was seen once. This entry is derived from a study of shared clonotypes between healthy human individuals. Study-wide context: A couple of women and three men aged 18 to 49 made up the donors. There were three CD4 naive, three CD4 memory, two CD8 naive and one CD8 memory plates per donor.

The protocol was immunoSEQ multiplex PCR, while the TCRdb copy is restricted to in-frame clones and leaves out a portion. The sample has around 370,000 clones; around 96% are singletons. CDR3 length equals 13 residues. Germline CDR1 LNHDA, CDR2 SQIVND (reference sequence). Trimming stripped 5 bases from V and 5 bases from J, with 12 bases between. This TCR was sampled from a man aged 25 to 45 in good health. The specimen was memory CD8+ T cells sorted from blood. The subset was: CD45RO+ cells pooled with CCR7-negative TemRA cells. V gene TRBV19 combines with J gene TRBJ2-5; weak D call: TRBD2 (5 bases). CDR3 sequence (DNA): TGTGCCAGTAGTTTTCGGGGTAGGGAGACCCAGTACTTC. As protein: CASSFRGRETQYF.